The 13 T cell receptor beta chains below all came from one sample that was sequenced in a study of immune evolution from preneoplasia to lung adenocarcinoma. Some clones are missing from TCRdb's copy, which holds only in-frame ones; the method was immunoSEQ multiplex PCR. The sample lists 25,000 or so clones, about three quarters occurring once. Sample: FFPE invasive lung adenocarcinoma tissue. These receptors came from a person between 60 and 69 years old with invasive lung adenocarcinoma. Some clones in this sample may be carry-over from other donors' samples.

This rearrangement joins TRBV9 to TRBJ2-2, with TRBD2 matching 7 bases. CDR1 is SGDLS, CDR2 YYNGEE, per germline. The CDR3 covers 16 residues. J lost 6 bases, V lost 4 bases, and 12 bases had no gene match. The CDR3 reads CASSPRAGEVAGELFF. CDR3 in DNA: TGTGCCAGCAGCCCGAGGGCGGGAGAGGTAGCCGGGGAGCTGTTTTTT.

This clone occurred a few times. The chain joins TRBV2 to TRBJ2-1; 12 bases map to TRBD2. The CDR3 sequence is 14 residues long. Unmatched junction bases numbered 8, after V lost 8 bases and J lost 9 bases. CDR1 is SNHLY, CDR2 FYNNEI, per germline. The CDR3 sequence: CASCYLAGGGEQFF. For the CDR3, the DNA is TGTGCCAGCTGTTATCTAGCGGGAGGGGGTGAGCAGTTCTTC.

V and J are TRBV6-1 and TRBJ2-7; possible D gene TRBD1, 5 bases. V was shortened by 2 bases and J by 6 bases, with 17 bases between the two germline ends. Per germline, CDR1 MNHNS and CDR2 SASEGT. CDR3 length equals 15 residues. The CDR3 bases are TGTGCCAGCAGTGAAAATCCAGGGCGATTGGGCGAGCAGTACTTC. This sequence encodes CASSENPGRLGEQYF.

Sample share makes this clone medium-sized. This chain joins TRBV6-5 and TRBJ1-1, with D possibly matching TRBD1 (6 bases). V was shortened by 5 bases and J by 4 bases, with 11 bases between the two germline ends. The V gene's germline CDR1 is MNHEY and CDR2 SVGAGI. This CDR3 spans 13 amino acids. CDR3 sequence (DNA): TGTGCCAGCAGTAAACAGGGAATCACTGAAGCTTTCTTT. As protein: CASSKQGITEAFF.

This chain links TRBV25-1 with TRBJ2-1; D gene uncertain. The CDR3 is made up of 17 amino acids. V shed 6 bases and J shed 4 bases, with 22 bases lying between them. Germline-derived CDR1 and CDR2 are MGHDK and SYGVNS. The CDR3 bases are TGTGCCAGCAGCCCACCTCTCACGAGGCTGGAATACAATGAGCAGTTCTTC. Protein product: CASSPPLTRLEYNEQFF.

Only one count was recorded for this clone. The chain joins TRBV14 to TRBJ2-7; 10 bases are shared with TRBD1. This CDR3 region has 14 residues. The V gene end was trimmed by 5 bases and the J gene end by 6 bases; junction bases not matched to a gene: 7. Germline V gene data show CDR1 as SGHDN and CDR2 as FVKESK. DNA for the CDR3: TGTGCCAGCAGCAGACAGGGGGCAGTAGCCGAGCAGTACTTC. It specifies CASSRQGAVAEQYF.

This chain links TRBV29-1 with TRBJ2-3; the D call may be TRBD1 or TRBD2 (5 bases each). The CDR3 has 14 amino acids. Trimming stripped 7 bases from V and 0 bases from J, with 14 bases between. From germline, CDR1 is SQVTM and CDR2 ANQGSEA. CDR3 bases: TGCAGCGCCCCGGGACCGAAAAGCACAGATACGCAGTATTTT. Its protein is CSAPGPKSTDTQYF.

V gene TRBV11-3 combines with J gene TRBJ2-1; 7 bases map to TRBD2. Trimming took 2 bases from V and 2 from J; bases not matched to a gene: 6. In germline, CDR1 is SGHNT, CDR2 YENEEA. The CDR3 is 16 amino acids. The CDR3: CASSLRASGAYNEQFF. CDR3 coding DNA: TGTGCCAGCAGCTTACGGGCTAGCGGAGCCTACAATGAGCAGTTCTTC.

V is TRBV6-1 and J is TRBJ2-3, with unresolved D. V was shortened by 9 bases and J by 4 bases, with 8 bases between the two germline ends. Germline V lookup: CDR1 MNHNS, CDR2 SASEGT. The CDR3 runs to 11 residues. CDR3 DNA sequence: TGTGCCAGTAAGACCGCAGATACGCAGTATTTT. Translated, it gives CASKTADTQYF.

The chain recombines TRBV5-1 with TRBJ1-1; possibly TRBD1 for D (6 bases). The CDR3 loop spans 14 amino acids. Germline V gene sequence: CDR1 SGHRS, CDR2 YFSETQ. The germline V and J ends were trimmed by 4 bases and 3 bases, with 13 bases remaining between them. DNA of the CDR3: TGCGCCAGCAGCATCCGGACAGCGGACACTGAAGCTTTCTTT. Translation gives CASSIRTADTEAFF. Using reference TRBV5-1 and TRBJ1-1 for the parts outside the CDR3, the full variable domain is KAGVTQTPRYLIKTRGQQVTLSCSPISGHRSVSWYQQTPGQGLQFLFEYFSETQRNKGNFPGRFSGRQFSNSRSEMNVSTLELGDSALYLCASSIRTADTEAFFGQGTRLTVV.

The chain is built from TRBV19 and TRBJ1-2, with TRBD1 matching 9 bases. Germline V CDR1 and CDR2: LNHDA, SQIVND (reference sequence). V trimming: 10 bases; J trimming: 7 bases; junction bases outside the gene matches: 16. The CDR3 consists of 15 residues. The CDR3, as DNA: TGTGCCACTAGCCGAACCTCGGGACAGGGAGGTGGCTACACCTTC. Protein sequence: CATSRTSGQGGGYTF.

This clone was counted a single time. The gene calls are TRBV28 and TRBJ2-7; D is possibly TRBD1 or TRBD2 (5 bases each). CDR1 and CDR2 from the germline V gene are MDHEN and SYDVKM. The CDR3 sequence is 17 residues long. The ends were cut back, 2 bases at V and 3 bases at J, with 20 bases in the middle. CDR3 sequence (DNA): TGTGCCAGCAGTTTACCCGGGACGCTACTGAAGATCTACGAGCAGTACTTC. Translation gives CASSLPGTLLKIYEQYF.

The chain has TRBV14 and TRBJ1-4, with D possibly TRBD1 on 5 matching bases. Per germline, CDR1 SGHDN and CDR2 FVKESK. The V end was cut by 0 bases, the J end by 10 bases, with 15 bases between. The CDR3 contains 15 residues. The CDR3 loop reads CASSQEGTANGKLFF. The CDR3 region has the DNA TGTGCCAGCAGCCAAGAGGGGACCGCTAACGGAAAACTGTTTTTT. The entire variable domain, with the rest obtained from reference TRBV14 and TRBJ1-4, is as follows: EAGVTQFPSHSVIEKGQTVTLRCDPISGHDNLYWYRRVMGKEIKFLLHFVKESKQDESGMPNNRFLAERTGGTYSTLKVQPAELEDSGVYFCASSQEGTANGKLFFGSGTQLSVL.